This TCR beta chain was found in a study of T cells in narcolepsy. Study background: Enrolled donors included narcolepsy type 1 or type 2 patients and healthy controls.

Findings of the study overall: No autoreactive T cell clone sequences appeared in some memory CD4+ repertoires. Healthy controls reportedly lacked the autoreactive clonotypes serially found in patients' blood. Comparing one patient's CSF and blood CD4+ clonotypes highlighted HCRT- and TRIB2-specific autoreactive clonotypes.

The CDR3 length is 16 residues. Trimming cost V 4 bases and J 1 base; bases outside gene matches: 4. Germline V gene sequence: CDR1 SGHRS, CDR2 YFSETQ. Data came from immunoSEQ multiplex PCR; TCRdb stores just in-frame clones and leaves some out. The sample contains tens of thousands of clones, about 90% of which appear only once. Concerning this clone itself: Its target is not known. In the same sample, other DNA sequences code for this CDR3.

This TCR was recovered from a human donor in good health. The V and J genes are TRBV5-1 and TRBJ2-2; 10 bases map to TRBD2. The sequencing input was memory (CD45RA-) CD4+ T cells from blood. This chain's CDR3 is CASSHRTSGNTGELFF. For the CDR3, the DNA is TGCGCCAGCAGCCACCGGACTAGCGGGAACACCGGGGAGCTGTTTTTT.